This TCR beta chain was identified in a study of blood T cell repertoires in COVID-19. Participants reported their clinical history, and cohort assignment relied on those reports. Germline CDR1 is SQVTM and CDR2 is ANQGSEA. CDR3 length: 12 residues. V dropped 6 bases and J dropped 5 bases, with 10 bases sitting between them. Data came from immunoSEQ multiplex PCR; TCRdb stores just in-frame clones and leaves some out. This table holds roughly 220,000 clones, around 83% found once. The chain employs TRBV29-1 and TRBJ2-2; TRBD1 might be the D (6 bases). The sequenced material came from PBMCs or T cells enriched from blood (not recorded which). The TCR sequence derives from a woman between 35 and 50 years old with acute COVID-19. The CDR3 loop is CSVTQGTGELFF. As DNA, the CDR3 is TGCAGCGTAACACAGGGAACCGGGGAGCTGTTTTTT.